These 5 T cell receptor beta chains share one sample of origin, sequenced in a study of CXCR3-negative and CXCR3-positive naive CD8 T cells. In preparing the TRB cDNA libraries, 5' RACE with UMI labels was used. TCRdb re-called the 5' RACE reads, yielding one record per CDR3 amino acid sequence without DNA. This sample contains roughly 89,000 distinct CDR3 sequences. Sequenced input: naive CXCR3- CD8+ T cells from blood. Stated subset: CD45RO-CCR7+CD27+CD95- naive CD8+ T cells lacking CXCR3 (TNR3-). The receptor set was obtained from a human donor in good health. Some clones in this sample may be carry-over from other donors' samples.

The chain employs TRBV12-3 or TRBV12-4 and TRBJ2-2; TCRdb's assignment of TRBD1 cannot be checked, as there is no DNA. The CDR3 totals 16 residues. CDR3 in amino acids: CASSPPTGGNTGELFF.

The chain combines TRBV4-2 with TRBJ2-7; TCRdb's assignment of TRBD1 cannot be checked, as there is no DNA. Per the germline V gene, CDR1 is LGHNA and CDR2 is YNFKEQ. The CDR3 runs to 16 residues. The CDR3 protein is CASTPSGWGLQSEQYF.

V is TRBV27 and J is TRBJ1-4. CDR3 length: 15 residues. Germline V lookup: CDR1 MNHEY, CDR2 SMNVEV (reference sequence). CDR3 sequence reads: CASSFVGATNEKLFF. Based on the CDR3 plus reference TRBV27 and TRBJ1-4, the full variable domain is EAQVTQNPRYLITVTGKKLTVTCSQNMNHEYMSWYRQDPGLGLRQIYYSMNVEVTDKGDVPEGYKVSRKEKRNFPLILESPSPNQTSLYFCASSFVGATNEKLFFGSGTQLSVL.

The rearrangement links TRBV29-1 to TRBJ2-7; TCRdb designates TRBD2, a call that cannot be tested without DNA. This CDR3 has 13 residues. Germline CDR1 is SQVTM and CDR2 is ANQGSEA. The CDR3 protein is CSVGLDLMPEQYF.

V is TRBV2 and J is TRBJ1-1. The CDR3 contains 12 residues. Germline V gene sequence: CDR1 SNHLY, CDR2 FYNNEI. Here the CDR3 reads CASSVLGTEAFF.